A single sample is the source of the 16 T cell receptor beta chains below, sequenced in a study of CD8 T cells in acute hepatitis C reinfection. Data came from immunoSEQ multiplex PCR; TCRdb stores just in-frame clones and leaves some out. Of 30,000 to 40,000 clones listed, approximately 90% are singletons. As to time point: naive CD8 control sorted from an acute-time-point sample. Material for sequencing was naive CD8+ T cells from PBMCs. The receptors were sampled from a man aged 25 to 40 with chronic hepatitis C.

This sequence joins TRBV5-6 and TRBJ2-3, with TRBD2 identical over 7 bases. CDR1 SGHDT and CDR2 YYEEEE come from the germline V gene. The junction had 12 bases not matched to a gene; V was cut back by 0 bases and J by 5 bases. The CDR3 spans 17 residues. In DNA, the CDR3 is TGTGCCAGCAGCTTGGGGTCCAGCGGGGCGCCCTTAGATACGCAGTATTTT. Translating gives CASSLGSSGAPLDTQYF.

In its sample, this clone was seen a few times. J is TRBJ1-6 and V is TRBV27, with 9 bases matching TRBD1. The CDR3 covers 15 residues. The trim removed 4 bases at V and 4 bases at J, leaving 2 bases unmatched. Per the germline V gene, CDR1 is MNHEY and CDR2 is SMNVEV (reference sequence). The CDR3 bases are TGTGCCAGCAGTTCGGACAGGGGTTATAATTCACCCCTCCACTTT. Encoded protein: CASSSDRGYNSPLHF.

The gene calls are TRBV9 and TRBJ2-4; D possibly corresponds to TRBD1 (6 bases). V was clipped by 0 bases and J by 3 bases, with 7 bases between them. Germline CDR1 reads SGDLS; CDR2 reads YYNGEE. CDR3 length: 14 residues. CDR3 sequence reads: CASSVGGGKNIQYF. For the CDR3, the DNA is TGTGCCAGCAGCGTAGGAGGGGGCAAAAACATTCAGTACTTC. The variable domain in full, completed from reference TRBV9 and TRBJ2-4, reads DSGVTQTPKHLITATGQRVTLRCSPRSGDLSVYWYQQSLDQGLQFLIQYYNGEERAKGNILERFSAQQFPDLHSELNLSSLELGDSALYFCASSVGGGKNIQYFGAGTRLSVL.

The gene calls are TRBV11-1 and TRBJ2-5; the match to TRBD2 covers 12 bases. The CDR3 spans 17 residues. Losses at the gene ends were 1 base for V and 5 bases for J; bases not matched to a gene: 8. Looked up from germline, CDR1 is SGHAT and CDR2 is FQDESV (reference sequence). CDR3 sequence reads: CASSLEASGGARETQYF. CDR3 nucleotide sequence: TGTGCCAGCAGCTTAGAGGCTAGCGGGGGGGCCCGGGAGACCCAGTACTTC.

The J gene is TRBJ2-1, the V gene TRBV27; 10 nucleotides line up with TRBD2. Germline CDR1 is MNHEY and CDR2 is SMNVEV (reference sequence). V was pared by 2 bases and J by 2 bases, with 3 bases of the junction left unmatched. This CDR3 comprises 16 residues. CDR3 DNA: TGTGCCAGCAGTTTAGAGGGACTAGCGCCCTACAATGAGCAGTTCTTC. It codes for CASSLEGLAPYNEQFF.

This rearrangement joins TRBV6-1 to TRBJ2-1, with TRBD2 matching over 8 bases. Germline trimming cut 3 bases from V and 12 bases from J; bases unmatched to any gene: 10. This CDR3 contains 14 residues. CDR1 is MNHNS, CDR2 SASEGT, per germline. CDR3 in amino acids: CASSESRSGMGQFF. In DNA, the CDR3 is TGTGCCAGCAGTGAGTCCCGTAGCGGGATGGGGCAGTTCTTC.

V gene TRBV19 combines with J gene TRBJ1-1; no clear D. V was shortened by 2 bases and J by 8 bases, with 15 bases between the two germline ends. From germline, CDR1 is LNHDA and CDR2 SQIVND (reference sequence). The CDR3 runs 14 residues. The CDR3 bases are TGTGCCAGTAGTATATTCGGCCAGAATACCGAAGCTTTCTTT. Translated: CASSIFGQNTEAFF. The full variable domain, its missing parts supplied by reference TRBV19 and TRBJ1-1, is DGGITQSPKYLFRKEGQNVTLSCEQNLNHDAMYWYRQDPGQGLRLIYYSQIVNDFQKGDIAEGYSVSREKKESFPLTVTSAQKNPTAFYLCASSIFGQNTEAFFGQGTRLTVV.

This chain connects TRBV4-3 to TRBJ2-1, with TRBD2 matching 7 bases. Per germline, CDR1 LGHNA and CDR2 YSLEER. The CDR3 is 16 amino acids. The V gene end was trimmed by 0 bases and the J gene end by 4 bases; junction bases not matched to a gene: 6. The DNA for the CDR3 is TGCGCCAGCAGCCAAGAGACAGCGGGGACTTACAATGAGCAGTTCTTC. This translates into CASSQETAGTYNEQFF.

The chain carries TRBV5-1 and TRBJ2-1, with a weak D call TRBD1 (7 bases). Germline-derived CDR1 and CDR2 are SGHRS and YFSETQ. The CDR3 extends over 17 amino acids. V shed 0 bases and J shed 3 bases, with 16 bases lying between them. CDR3 sequence (DNA): TGCGCCAGCAGCTTGGGCTGGGGGGACAGCCGCTACAATGAGCAGTTCTTC. As protein: CASSLGWGDSRYNEQFF. The variable domain in full, completed from reference TRBV5-1 and TRBJ2-1, reads KAGVTQTPRYLIKTRGQQVTLSCSPISGHRSVSWYQQTPGQGLQFLFEYFSETQRNKGNFPGRFSGRQFSNSRSEMNVSTLELGDSALYLCASSLGWGDSRYNEQFFGPGTRLTVL.

The gene calls are TRBV5-1 and TRBJ1-5; 9 bases match TRBD1. Germline CDR1 and CDR2: SGHRS and YFSETQ. The CDR3 consists of 14 residues. V was pared by 9 bases and J by 1 base, with 5 bases of the junction left unmatched. Here the CDR3 reads CANNGTGSNQPQHF. The CDR3, as DNA: TGCGCCAACAACGGGACAGGGAGCAATCAGCCCCAGCATTTT. Combining the CDR3 with reference TRBV5-1 and TRBJ1-5 gives the whole variable domain KAGVTQTPRYLIKTRGQQVTLSCSPISGHRSVSWYQQTPGQGLQFLFEYFSETQRNKGNFPGRFSGRQFSNSRSEMNVSTLELGDSALYLCANNGTGSNQPQHFGDGTRLSIL.

This clone has just one count. The chain recombines TRBV19 with TRBJ2-7; 10 bases are shared with TRBD2. V was pared by 7 bases and J by 0 bases, with 3 bases of the junction left unmatched. Per germline, CDR1 LNHDA and CDR2 SQIVND (reference sequence). The CDR3 runs 14 residues. CDR3 in DNA: TGTGCCAGTACAGCGGGAGGGGGCTCCTACGAGCAGTACTTC. Amino acids: CASTAGGGSYEQYF.

This clone appeared once. The chain is built from TRBV2 and TRBJ2-3, with TRBD2 matching 9 bases. Unmatched junction bases numbered 9, after V lost 6 bases and J lost 2 bases. The germline V gene has CDR1 SNHLY and CDR2 FYNNEI. This CDR3 has 16 residues. The CDR3 bases are TGTGCCAGCAGGGGCATAAGGACTAGCGACACAGATACGCAGTATTTT. Protein product: CASRGIRTSDTDTQYF.

CDR3 protein: CAISDGTRGHGELFF. The CDR3 coding sequence is TGTGCCATCAGTGACGGGACAAGGGGACACGGGGAGCTGTTTTTT. The chain carries TRBV10-3 and TRBJ2-2; tentative D call: TRBD1 (6 bases). This CDR3 region has 15 residues. In germline, CDR1 is ENHRY, CDR2 SYGVKD. V was clipped by 3 bases and J by 7 bases, with 15 bases between them.

The chain has TRBV13 and TRBJ2-5; TRBD1 matches 8 bases. Per germline, CDR1 PRHDT and CDR2 FYEKMQ (reference sequence). Germline trimming cut 5 bases from V and 5 bases from J; bases unmatched to any gene: 13. CDR3 length: 16 residues. The chain's CDR3 is CASSPLTGEERETQYF. The CDR3 region has the DNA TGTGCCAGCAGCCCCTTGACAGGGGAGGAACGGGAGACCCAGTACTTC.

The chain links TRBV11-2 to TRBJ1-1; 9 bases match TRBD1. Germline-derived CDR1 and CDR2 are SGHAT and FQNNGV. V shed 7 bases and J 4 bases; nucleotides not matched to a gene: 13. There are 16 residues in the CDR3. The CDR3 here is CASTPTGGSWSTEAFF. CDR3 nucleotide sequence: TGTGCCAGCACACCTACAGGGGGCTCTTGGAGCACTGAAGCTTTCTTT.

The chain uses TRBV14 and TRBJ1-6, with no clear D. The V end lost 6 bases, the J end lost 8 bases, and 17 bases lay between the germline ends. Germline CDR1 and CDR2: SGHDN and FVKESK. CDR3 size: 15 residues. The CDR3 loop is CASRGSASLYSPLHF. CDR3 sequence (DNA): TGTGCCAGCAGGGGGTCTGCCTCCCTTTATTCACCCCTCCACTTT.